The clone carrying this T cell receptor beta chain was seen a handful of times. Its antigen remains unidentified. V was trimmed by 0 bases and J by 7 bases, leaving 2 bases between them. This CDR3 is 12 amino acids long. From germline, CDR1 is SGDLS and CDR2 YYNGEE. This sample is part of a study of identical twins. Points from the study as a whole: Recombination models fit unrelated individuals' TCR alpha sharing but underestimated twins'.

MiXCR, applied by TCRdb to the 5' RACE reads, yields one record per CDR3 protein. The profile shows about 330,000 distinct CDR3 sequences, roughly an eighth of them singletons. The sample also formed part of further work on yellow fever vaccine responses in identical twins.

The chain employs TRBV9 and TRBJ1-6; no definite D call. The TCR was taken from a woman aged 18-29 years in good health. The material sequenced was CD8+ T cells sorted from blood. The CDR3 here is CASSVDNSPLHF. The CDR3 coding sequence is TGTGCCAGCAGCGTAGACAATTCACCCCTCCACTTT.